Listed below are T cell receptor beta chains from one sample, sequenced in a study of beta chain features in type 1 diabetes. Some clones are missing from TCRdb's copy, which holds only in-frame ones; the method was immunoSEQ multiplex PCR. The sample yields about 190,000 clones, roughly 7.1% seen once. Material: central memory CD4+ T cells from blood. Every receptor here comes from a middle-aged woman with type 1 diabetes. Each CDR3 is given with its conserved first and last residue. D genes are given only for firm matches. Not every row has a clone size; where given, it reads once, few, many or a size class.

V gene: TRBV6-5; D gene: TRBD2; clone size: few; J gene: TRBJ2-5; CDR3 DNA: TGTGCCAGCAGTCCCGGGACTAGAGAGACCCAGTACTTC; CDR3 protein: CASSPGTRETQYF
V gene: TRBV9; D gene: NA; clone size: few; J gene: TRBJ1-2; CDR3 DNA: TGTGCCAGCAAAGGGGATTTGGGCTACACCTTC; CDR3 protein: CASKGDLGYTF
V gene: TRBV7-9; D gene: NA; clone size: few; J gene: TRBJ2-7; CDR3 DNA: TGTGCCAGCAGCTTAGTAGGGACACTCTACGAGCAGTACTTC; CDR3 protein: CASSLVGTLYEQYF
V gene: TRBV6-1; D gene: NA; clone size: NA; J gene: TRBJ2-7; CDR3 DNA: TGTGCCAGCAGAGGGGTAAACAAGGCTACCTACGAGCAGTACTTC; CDR3 protein: CASRGVNKATYEQYF
V gene: TRBV19; D gene: NA; clone size: few; J gene: TRBJ2-7; CDR3 DNA: TGTGCCAGTAGTATCCAGGCAGCCTCCTACGAGCAGTACTTC; CDR3 protein: CASSIQAASYEQYF
V gene: TRBV4-2; D gene: NA; clone size: few; J gene: TRBJ2-3; CDR3 DNA: TGTGCCAGCAGCCGACAGTGGTCTAGCACAGATACGCAGTATTTT; CDR3 protein: CASSRQWSSTDTQYF
V gene: TRBV18; D gene: NA; clone size: NA; J gene: TRBJ2-2; CDR3 DNA: TGTGCCAGCTCACCGACGATTAGCCCGAACACCGGGGAGCTGTTTTTT; CDR3 protein: CASSPTISPNTGELFF
V gene: TRBV6-6; D gene: TRBD1; clone size: NA; J gene: TRBJ1-1; CDR3 DNA: TGTGCCAGCTCCCTGACAGGGGAAACTGAAGCTTTCTTT; CDR3 protein: CASSLTGETEAFF
V gene: TRBV7-3; D gene: NA; clone size: many; J gene: TRBJ2-5; CDR3 DNA: TGTGCCAGCAGCTTAACGACTAGCCAAGAGACCCAGTACTTC; CDR3 protein: CASSLTTSQETQYF
V gene: TRBV4-1; D gene: NA; clone size: few; J gene: TRBJ1-2; CDR3 DNA: TGCGCCAGCAGCCAAGATGAAACAGGGCGCCAATATGGCTACACCTTC; CDR3 protein: CASSQDETGRQYGYTF
V gene: TRBV28; D gene: NA; clone size: few; J gene: TRBJ2-7; CDR3 DNA: TGTGCCAGCAGTTCCCCACTGGGCACCTACGAGCAGTACTTC; CDR3 protein: CASSSPLGTYEQYF
V gene: TRBV5-1; D gene: NA; clone size: few; J gene: TRBJ2-1; CDR3 DNA: TGCGCCAGCAGCTTGGCCCATGGGCTTCTGGATGAGCAGTTCTTC; CDR3 protein: CASSLAHGLLDEQFF
V gene: TRBV30; D gene: TRBD1; clone size: many; J gene: TRBJ2-7; CDR3 DNA: TGTGCCTGGAGTGTGTTAGGGGGCGTGCAGTACTTC; CDR3 protein: CAWSVLGGVQYF
V gene: TRBV27; D gene: NA; clone size: NA; J gene: TRBJ2-7; CDR3 DNA: TGTGCCAGCAGCCTAAGGGCGGGACAGCTCTTTGGGAACGAGCAGTACTTC; CDR3 protein: CASSLRAGQLFGNEQYF
V gene: TRBV9; D gene: TRBD1; clone size: few; J gene: TRBJ2-5; CDR3 DNA: TGTGCCAGCAGCGAAGGACAGGCGCAAGAGACCCAGTACTTC; CDR3 protein: CASSEGQAQETQYF
V gene: TRBV6-6; D gene: NA; clone size: few; J gene: TRBJ1-1; CDR3 DNA: TGTGCCAGCAGTTTCCGGGGCGGGACTGCCGCTTTCTTT; CDR3 protein: CASSFRGGTAAFF
V gene: TRBV5-1; D gene: TRBD1; clone size: NA; J gene: TRBJ2-7; CDR3 DNA: TGCGCCAGCAGCTTGTCGGGACAGGGAAGAAAAGAAGAGCAGTACTTC; CDR3 protein: CASSLSGQGRKEEQYF
V gene: TRBV5-4; D gene: TRBD2; clone size: few; J gene: TRBJ2-3; CDR3 DNA: TGTGCCAGCAGCGAGAAGCGGGAGGTGGATACGCAGTATTTT; CDR3 protein: CASSEKREVDTQYF
V gene: TRBV7-2; D gene: NA; clone size: NA; J gene: TRBJ2-1; CDR3 DNA: TGTGCCAGCAGCTTTGCCCGGCAGGGGAGCTCCTACAATGAGCAGTTCTTC; CDR3 protein: CASSFARQGSSYNEQFF
V gene: TRBV9; D gene: NA; clone size: NA; J gene: TRBJ2-5; CDR3 DNA: TGTGCCAGCAGCGTGGGAGCAGAAGAGACCCAGTACTTC; CDR3 protein: CASSVGAEETQYF
V gene: TRBV7-6; D gene: NA; clone size: NA; J gene: TRBJ1-6; CDR3 DNA: TGTGCCAGCAGCCAGGGACTGAATAATTCACCCCTCCACTTT; CDR3 protein: CASSQGLNNSPLHF
V gene: TRBV18; D gene: NA; clone size: few; J gene: TRBJ1-1; CDR3 DNA: TGTGCCAGCTCACCACTTACAGATGAAGCTTTCTTT; CDR3 protein: CASSPLTDEAFF
V gene: TRBV28; D gene: NA; clone size: few; J gene: TRBJ1-6; CDR3 DNA: TGTGCCAGCAGTTTATGGACTGGACAGCTGGGTTCACCCCTCCACTTT; CDR3 protein: CASSLWTGQLGSPLHF
V gene: TRBV18; D gene: NA; clone size: NA; J gene: TRBJ2-2; CDR3 DNA: TGTGCCAGCTCACCAATGAGGCGTGAGGAGCTGTTTTTT; CDR3 protein: CASSPMRREELFF
V gene: TRBV15; D gene: NA; clone size: few; J gene: TRBJ2-7; CDR3 DNA: TGTGCCACCAGCAGCCTCGCTGGCCGCGAGCAGTACTTC; CDR3 protein: CATSSLAGREQYF
V gene: TRBV30; D gene: TRBD1; clone size: NA; J gene: TRBJ1-2; CDR3 DNA: TGTGCCTGGAGTGGGGACAGCACTAACTATGGCTACACCTTC; CDR3 protein: CAWSGDSTNYGYTF
V gene: TRBV28; D gene: NA; clone size: few; J gene: TRBJ1-5; CDR3 DNA: TGTGCCAGCAGGAAACAGGGTAGGAGCAATCAGCCCCAGCATTTT; CDR3 protein: CASRKQGRSNQPQHF
V gene: TRBV4-2; D gene: NA; clone size: few; J gene: TRBJ1-5; CDR3 DNA: TGTGCCAGCAGCCAAGATTTCTTTCAGCCCCAGCATTTT; CDR3 protein: CASSQDFFQPQHF
V gene: TRBV27; D gene: TRBD2; clone size: NA; J gene: TRBJ2-1; CDR3 DNA: TGTGCCAGCAGCCCGCCTAGAGCGGGGGAGGTTGAGCAGTTCTTC; CDR3 protein: CASSPPRAGEVEQFF
V gene: TRBV9; D gene: NA; clone size: few; J gene: TRBJ1-2; CDR3 DNA: TGTGCCAGCAGCGTAGCTCCGTCCCAGAACTATGGCTACACCTTC; CDR3 protein: CASSVAPSQNYGYTF
V gene: TRBV7-8; D gene: TRBD2; clone size: few; J gene: TRBJ2-3; CDR3 DNA: TGTGCCAGCAGCTGGGGACTAGCGGGGATTGGGGATACGCAGTATTTT; CDR3 protein: CASSWGLAGIGDTQYF
V gene: TRBV7-9; D gene: NA; clone size: few; J gene: TRBJ2-4; CDR3 DNA: TGTGCCAGCAGCTACGGGGTTGGTGGAGCCAAAAACATTCAGTACTTC; CDR3 protein: CASSYGVGGAKNIQYF
V gene: TRBV28; D gene: TRBD2; clone size: few; J gene: TRBJ2-1; CDR3 DNA: TGTGCCAGCACCTTCGGACTAGCGGGAGACAATGAGCAGTTCTTC; CDR3 protein: CASTFGLAGDNEQFF
V gene: TRBV9; D gene: NA; clone size: few; J gene: TRBJ1-1; CDR3 DNA: TGTGCCAGCAGCGTAGTTGACAGTGACACTGAAGCTTTCTTT; CDR3 protein: CASSVVDSDTEAFF
V gene: TRBV9; D gene: TRBD2; clone size: few; J gene: TRBJ2-4; CDR3 DNA: TGTGCCAGCAGCCTAGCGGGGGGGGGAAACATTCAGTACTTC; CDR3 protein: CASSLAGGGNIQYF
V gene: TRBV5-1; D gene: TRBD2; clone size: few; J gene: TRBJ2-2; CDR3 DNA: TGCGCCAGCAGCTTCCCTAGCGGTAACACCGGGGAGCTGTTTTTT; CDR3 protein: CASSFPSGNTGELFF
V gene: TRBV5-1; D gene: TRBD1; clone size: many; J gene: TRBJ2-2; CDR3 DNA: TGCGCCAGCAGCACGGGACAGGTTTCACGGGAGCTGTTTTTT; CDR3 protein: CASSTGQVSRELFF
V gene: TRBV4-2; D gene: TRBD2; clone size: NA; J gene: TRBJ2-1; CDR3 DNA: TGTGCCAGCAGCCAAGATGCAGCGGGAGGGCTCAATGAGCAGTTCTTC; CDR3 protein: CASSQDAAGGLNEQFF
V gene: TRBV28; D gene: NA; clone size: NA; J gene: TRBJ2-7; CDR3 DNA: TGTGCCAGCAGCTCCGGGACATTCTCCTACGAGCAGTACTTC; CDR3 protein: CASSSGTFSYEQYF
V gene: TRBV18; D gene: TRBD1; clone size: NA; J gene: TRBJ2-3; CDR3 DNA: TGTGCCAGCTCAGCCTCGAACCGGGACAGGGGCACAGATACGCAGTATTTT; CDR3 protein: CASSASNRDRGTDTQYF
V gene: TRBV9; D gene: TRBD1; clone size: NA; J gene: TRBJ1-1; CDR3 DNA: TGTGCCAGCAGCGTAGCGGGACAGCCACTTGCTGAAGCTTTCTTT; CDR3 protein: CASSVAGQPLAEAFF
V gene: TRBV9; D gene: NA; clone size: NA; J gene: TRBJ2-3; CDR3 DNA: TGTGCCAGCAGCGTAGCCGGGAGAGGGCTGGGCACAGATACGCAGTATTTT; CDR3 protein: CASSVAGRGLGTDTQYF